The clone carrying this TCR beta chain came up once. V was trimmed by 8 bases and J by 7 bases, leaving 15 bases between them. Germline CDR1 reads SGHTA; CDR2 reads FQGNSA. There are 13 residues in the CDR3. The data were taken from a study of cytomegalovirus exposure and HLA in healthy donors. The PCR made use of 60 Vbeta and 13 Jbeta primers. Some clones are missing from TCRdb's copy, which holds only in-frame ones; the method was immunoSEQ multiplex PCR. Of around 110,000 clones listed, over 60% are singletons. What was sequenced was PBMCs. The source of this sequence is a man younger than 45 in good health and CMV-seropositive. The chain combines TRBV7-2 with TRBJ2-1; D remains unclear. CDR3 sequence (DNA): TGTGCCAGCCAGCAAACTCTCGGGAATGAGCAGTTCTTC. Protein: CASQQTLGNEQFF.